The text below deals with one T cell receptor (beta chain). The read halts 3 residues ahead of the CDR3 end, with the missing end drawn from the germline J gene. The entry originates in a study of T cells in women clearing cervical HPV infection. The wider study: HLA type could not be excluded as a confounder.

Germline assignment: CDR1 MDHEN and CDR2 SYDVKM. The ends lost 8 bases at V and 2 bases at J; junction bases unmatched: 5. CDR3 length: 13 amino acids. Average input was around 1,100 ng genomic DNA for immunoSEQ TCR beta CDR3 amplification. Some clones are missing from TCRdb's copy, which holds only in-frame ones; the method was immunoSEQ multiplex PCR. The repertoire table contains approximately 35,000 clones. Sequenced material: blood buffy coat. The rearrangement joins TRBV28 to TRBJ1-2; 7 bases align to TRBD1. This sequence originates from a woman aged 18 to 75 with a cervical HPV16 infection that either progressed to CIN3+ or cleared (not recorded which). The sequenced CDR3 bases are TGTGCCAGCCGGGACAGCGGGAACTATGGC. Translation: CASRDSGNYG. The CDR3 reads in full as CASRDSGNYGYTF.